Shown below are 21 T cell receptor beta chains from a single sample sequenced in a study of Ad26.COV2.S vaccination and SARS-CoV-2 variants. Measured with immunoSEQ multiplex PCR; TCRdb has only the in-frame clones, and not every one. This sample has over 400,000 clones, with around 91% found just once. Treatment: some 19 received Ad26.COV2.S at low or high dose, single or two shots; roughly five received placebo; per-sample allocation not given. Samples analyzed were those drawn on day 63 after the first vaccine or placebo injection. This specimen was peripheral blood, taken in a trial of Ad26.COV2.S vaccine versus placebo. These receptor sequences come from a person aged 18-60 years who received the Ad26.COV2.S COVID-19 vaccine or a placebo.

The gene calls are TRBV28 and TRBJ2-7; 14 bases map to TRBD2. After removal of 6 bases from V and 1 base from J, the junction contained 8 bases not matched to a gene. The CDR3 is 17 residues long. Looked up from germline, CDR1 is MDHEN and CDR2 is SYDVKM. The DNA of the CDR3 is TGTGCCAGCAGCCAGACTAGCGGGAGGGCCGGGTCCTACGAGCAGTACTTC. Amino acids: CASSQTSGRAGSYEQYF.

The CDR3 is CASSEQGVWDYGYTF. CDR3 in DNA: TGTGCCAGCAGCGAACAGGGGGTTTGGGACTATGGCTACACCTTC. J is TRBJ1-2 and V is TRBV2; TRBD1 agrees at 8 bases. The ends lost 6 bases at V and 3 bases at J; junction bases unmatched: 9. CDR3 length: 15 amino acids. Germline-derived CDR1 and CDR2 are SNHLY and FYNNEI.

The chain uses TRBV4-1 and TRBJ1-1; tentative D call: TRBD1 (5 bases). Germline CDR1 and CDR2: MGHRA and YSYEKL. Trimming took off 0 bases at V and 0 bases at J, with 11 bases between the two ends. This CDR3 has 16 amino acids. CDR3 sequence reads: CASSQEDSDLNTEAFF. The DNA of the CDR3 is TGCGCCAGCAGCCAAGAAGACAGCGACCTGAACACTGAAGCTTTCTTT.

The gene calls are TRBV7-2 and TRBJ1-5; a weak D match, TRBD1 (6 bases). The CDR3 covers 15 residues. Trimming cost V 1 base and J 4 bases, with 11 bases left between them. CDR1 is SGHTA and CDR2 is FQGNSA in the germline V gene. CDR3 region: CASSLVQGLNQPQHF. Here the CDR3 DNA reads TGTGCCAGCAGCTTAGTACAGGGTCTTAATCAGCCCCAGCATTTT.

The chain has TRBV5-5 and TRBJ2-5, with 8 bases identical to TRBD2. Germline-derived CDR1 and CDR2 are SGHKS and YYEKEE (reference sequence). CDR3 length: 15 residues. With 2 bases clipped from V and 1 base from J, the junction kept 4 bases outside the gene matches. The CDR3 DNA follows: TGTGCCAGCAGCTTTAGTACTAGCGGCCAAGAGACCCAGTACTTC. It encodes CASSFSTSGQETQYF.

The CDR3 bases are TGTGCCAGCAGCCGACGGACTTCGCTCTCCTACGAGCAGTACTTC. This codes for CASSRRTSLSYEQYF. This chain uses TRBV4-2 with TRBJ2-7, with a weak D call TRBD2 (5 bases). The V gene lost 4 bases and the J gene lost 0 bases, with 13 bases spanning the gap. The CDR3 covers 15 residues. Germline CDR1 is LGHNA and CDR2 is YNFKEQ.

V gene TRBV28 combines with J gene TRBJ2-7; 9 bases align to TRBD1. V shed 10 bases and J 3 bases; nucleotides not matched to a gene: 10. CDR1 is MDHEN and CDR2 is SYDVKM in the germline V gene. There are 14 residues in the CDR3. The CDR3 region has the DNA TGTGCCATCCAATCCGGGACAGGGCTCTACGAGCAGTACTTC. Encoded protein: CAIQSGTGLYEQYF.

The chain couples TRBV28 to TRBJ2-3, with 7 bases aligning to TRBD2. CDR1 and CDR2 (germline): MDHEN, SYDVKM. The CDR3 length is 16 residues. With 3 bases clipped from V and 4 bases from J, the junction kept 10 bases outside the gene matches. CDR3 region: CASSFPRGGSADTQYF. Written as DNA, the CDR3 is TGTGCCAGCAGTTTCCCACGCGGCGGGAGCGCAGATACGCAGTATTTT.

This clone was counted only a few times. The rearrangement links TRBV7-2 to TRBJ1-2; TRBD1 is a possible D gene (6 bases). CDR1 is SGHTA, CDR2 FQGNSA, per germline. The CDR3 totals 13 residues. V was shortened by 4 bases and J by 8 bases, with 14 bases between the two germline ends. In DNA form, the CDR3 reads TGTGCCAGCAGCTACACCGGGGGCGGGGGCTACACCTTC. It translates to CASSYTGGGGYTF.

This chain connects TRBV4-2 to TRBJ2-7; 7 bases match TRBD2. Trimming removed 1 base from V and 2 bases from J; junction bases left unmatched: 5. Germline assignment: CDR1 LGHNA and CDR2 YNFKEQ. The CDR3 totals 15 residues. Here the CDR3 reads CASSQAAGVTYEQYF. DNA for the CDR3: TGTGCCAGCAGCCAAGCGGCGGGAGTAACCTACGAGCAGTACTTC.

This clone was counted a single time. This sequence joins TRBV11-2 and TRBJ1-5; no firm D call. The germline V and J ends were trimmed by 1 base and 6 bases, with 16 bases remaining between them. CDR1 is SGHAT, CDR2 FQNNGV, per germline. This CDR3 contains 16 residues. In nucleotides, the CDR3 is TGTGCCAGCAGCTTAGGGTCCAGAGGGATAGGTCAGCCCCAGCATTTT. It is translated as CASSLGSRGIGQPQHF. Complete variable domain (other parts from reference TRBV11-2 and TRBJ1-5): EAGVAQSPRYKIIEKRQSVAFWCNPISGHATLYWYQQILGQGPKLLIQFQNNGVVDDSQLPKDRFSAERLKGVDSTLKIQPAKLEDSAVYLCASSLGSRGIGQPQHFGDGTRLSIL.

The CDR3 protein is CASTPVGETQYF. In nucleotides, the CDR3 is TGTGCCAGCACCCCGGTGGGGGAGACCCAGTACTTC. The chain combines TRBV7-2 with TRBJ2-5, with unresolved D. The CDR3 contains 12 residues. CDR1 and CDR2 from the germline V gene are SGHTA and FQGNSA. Trimming removed 7 bases from V and 5 bases from J, with 11 bases in between.

With respect to this clone: At the DNA level, this CDR3 is encoded by other sequences in the same sample as well. The chain couples TRBV14 to TRBJ2-1, with unresolved D. Germline V gives CDR1 SGHDN, CDR2 FVKESK. The ends were cut back, 1 base at V and 0 bases at J, with 4 bases in the middle. The length of the CDR3 is 14 residues. CDR3 sequence reads: CASSQGGSYNEQFF. CDR3 sequence (DNA): TGTGCCAGCAGCCAAGGGGGCTCCTACAATGAGCAGTTCTTC.

CDR3 protein: CASSSRTEGEQFF. The CDR3 nucleotides are TGTGCCAGCAGTTCCCGGACAGAGGGGGAGCAGTTCTTC. The chain links TRBV12-3 or TRBV12-4 to TRBJ2-1, with D possibly TRBD1 on 6 matching bases. The V end was cut by 4 bases, the J end by 10 bases, with 14 bases between. CDR3 length equals 13 residues.

The chain is built from TRBV19 and TRBJ2-3, with TRBD2 identical over 11 bases. From germline, CDR1 is LNHDA and CDR2 SQIVND (reference sequence). The CDR3 length is 20 residues. V shed 0 bases, J shed 4 bases, and the junction held 15 bases outside the gene matches. The CDR3 reads CASSIEGTGGTSGRPDTQYF. The CDR3 nucleotides are TGTGCCAGTAGTATAGAGGGGACGGGGGGAACTAGCGGGAGACCAGATACGCAGTATTTT. The whole variable domain, remainder taken from reference TRBV19 and TRBJ2-3, is DGGITQSPKYLFRKEGQNVTLSCEQNLNHDAMYWYRQDPGQGLRLIYYSQIVNDFQKGDIAEGYSVSREKKESFPLTVTSAQKNPTAFYLCASSIEGTGGTSGRPDTQYFGPGTRLTVL.

This clone has a single count. The rearrangement links TRBV25-1 to TRBJ1-5; maybe TRBD1 (6 bases). In germline, CDR1 is MGHDK, CDR2 SYGVNS. The CDR3 is 15 residues long. The germline V and J ends were trimmed by 2 bases and 7 bases, with 15 bases remaining between them. CDR3 protein: CASSESDGGRQPQHF. The CDR3 coding sequence is TGTGCCAGCAGTGAAAGTGACGGGGGCCGGCAGCCCCAGCATTTT.

This rearrangement joins TRBV7-9 to TRBJ2-1; maybe TRBD1 (6 bases). CDR1 and CDR2 from the germline V gene are SEHNR and FQNEAQ (reference sequence). Deletions cut 1 base from V and 3 bases from J, with 10 bases between. The CDR3 runs 15 residues. The CDR3 loop is CASSLVQGYYNEQFF. As DNA, the CDR3 is TGTGCCAGCAGCTTAGTTCAGGGGTACTACAATGAGCAGTTCTTC.

This clone was counted once. The CDR3 spells CASSVAGGGLNTEAFF. CDR3 nucleotides: TGTGCCAGCAGCGTAGCTGGAGGGGGCCTGAACACTGAAGCTTTCTTT. This rearrangement joins TRBV9 to TRBJ1-1; 7 nucleotides match TRBD1. This CDR3 is built from 16 residues. The ends lost 0 bases at V and 0 bases at J; junction bases unmatched: 5. Per the germline V gene, CDR1 is SGDLS and CDR2 is YYNGEE.

The V call is TRBV7-2, the J call TRBJ2-1; 7 bases are shared with TRBD2. Germline V CDR1 and CDR2: SGHTA, FQGNSA. This CDR3 region has 14 residues. V gave up 2 bases and J gave up 8 bases; unmatched junction bases: 6. CDR3: CASSLLGRPYEQFF. As DNA, the CDR3 is TGTGCCAGCAGCTTACTCGGGAGGCCGTATGAGCAGTTCTTC.

V usage is TRBV5-4 and J usage is TRBJ2-1, with D possibly being TRBD2 (7 bases). Trimming took off 0 bases at V and 2 bases at J, with 12 bases between the two ends. Germline lookup yields CDR1 SGHNT and CDR2 YYREEE (reference sequence). The CDR3 is 16 amino acids. DNA for the CDR3: TGTGCCAGCAGCTTGGAGGGGGGGCCGGCCTACAATGAGCAGTTCTTC. It translates to CASSLEGGPAYNEQFF.

The chain carries TRBV2 and TRBJ2-3, with TRBD1 matching over 7 bases. This CDR3 spans 15 amino acids. V lost 5 bases to trimming and J lost 2 bases; unmatched junction nucleotides: 7. The germline V gene encodes CDR1 SNHLY and CDR2 FYNNEI. The CDR3 sequence: CASSWDSQYTDTQYF. The CDR3 nucleotides are TGTGCCAGCAGTTGGGACAGTCAATACACAGATACGCAGTATTTT.